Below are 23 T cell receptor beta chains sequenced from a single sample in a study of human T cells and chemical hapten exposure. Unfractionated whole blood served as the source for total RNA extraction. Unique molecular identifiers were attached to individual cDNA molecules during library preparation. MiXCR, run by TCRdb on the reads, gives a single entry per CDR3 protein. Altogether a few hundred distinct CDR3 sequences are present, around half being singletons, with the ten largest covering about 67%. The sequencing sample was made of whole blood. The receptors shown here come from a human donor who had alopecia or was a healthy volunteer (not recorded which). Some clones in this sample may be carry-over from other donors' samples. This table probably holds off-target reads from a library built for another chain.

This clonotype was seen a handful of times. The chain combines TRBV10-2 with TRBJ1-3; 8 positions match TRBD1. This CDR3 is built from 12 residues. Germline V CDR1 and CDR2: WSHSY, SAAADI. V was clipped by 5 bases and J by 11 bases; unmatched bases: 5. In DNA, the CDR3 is TGCGCCAGCAGTCCGACAGGGGATGCCATATATTTT. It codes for CASSPTGDAIYF.

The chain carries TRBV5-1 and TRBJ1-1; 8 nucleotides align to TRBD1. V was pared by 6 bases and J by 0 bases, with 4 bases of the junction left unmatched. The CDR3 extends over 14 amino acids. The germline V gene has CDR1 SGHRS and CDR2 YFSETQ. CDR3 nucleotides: TGCGCCAGCACACAGGGGGGCCTGAACACTGAAGCTTTCTTT. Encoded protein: CASTQGGLNTEAFF.

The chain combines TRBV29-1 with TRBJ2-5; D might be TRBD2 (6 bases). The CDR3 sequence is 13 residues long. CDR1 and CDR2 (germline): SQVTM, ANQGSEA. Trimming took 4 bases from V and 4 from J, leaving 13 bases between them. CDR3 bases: TGCAGCGTTGGGCAGGGAGGAGGAGAGACCCAGTACTTC. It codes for CSVGQGGGETQYF.

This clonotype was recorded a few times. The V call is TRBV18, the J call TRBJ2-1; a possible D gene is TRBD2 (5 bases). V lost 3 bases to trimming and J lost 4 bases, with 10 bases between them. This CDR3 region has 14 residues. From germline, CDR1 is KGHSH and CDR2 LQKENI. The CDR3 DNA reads TGTGCCAGCTCACCCGGGGATGAGTACAATGAGCAGTTCTTC. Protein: CASSPGDEYNEQFF.

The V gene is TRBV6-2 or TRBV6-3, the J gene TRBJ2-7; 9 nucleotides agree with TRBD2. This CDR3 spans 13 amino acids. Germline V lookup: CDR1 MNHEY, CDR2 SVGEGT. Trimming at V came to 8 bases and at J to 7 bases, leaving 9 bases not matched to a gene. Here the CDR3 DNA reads TGTGCCAGCGGGCGGGAGGGCCGGAGAGAGCAGTACTTC. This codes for CASGREGRREQYF.

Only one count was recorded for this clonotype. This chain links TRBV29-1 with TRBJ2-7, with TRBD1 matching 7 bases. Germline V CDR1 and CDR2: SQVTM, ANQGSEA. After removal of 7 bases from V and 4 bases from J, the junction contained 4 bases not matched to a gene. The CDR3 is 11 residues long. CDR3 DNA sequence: TGCAGCGCCTACAGGGGTTACGAGCAGTACTTC. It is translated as CSAYRGYEQYF.

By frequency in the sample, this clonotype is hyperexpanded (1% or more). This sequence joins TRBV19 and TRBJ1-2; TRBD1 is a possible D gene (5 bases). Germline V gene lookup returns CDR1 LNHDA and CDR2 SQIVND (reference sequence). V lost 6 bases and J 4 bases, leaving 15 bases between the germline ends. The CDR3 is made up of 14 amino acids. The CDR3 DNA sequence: TGTGCCAGTAGCACCGGGACGGCCATCTATGGCTACACCTTC. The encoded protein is CASSTGTAIYGYTF.

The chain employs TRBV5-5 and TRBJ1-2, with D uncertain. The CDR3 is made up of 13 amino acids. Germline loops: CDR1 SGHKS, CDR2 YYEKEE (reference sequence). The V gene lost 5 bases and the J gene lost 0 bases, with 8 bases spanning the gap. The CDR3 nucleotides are TGTGCCAGCAGTACCGGGACTAACTATGGCTACACCTTC. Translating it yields CASSTGTNYGYTF.

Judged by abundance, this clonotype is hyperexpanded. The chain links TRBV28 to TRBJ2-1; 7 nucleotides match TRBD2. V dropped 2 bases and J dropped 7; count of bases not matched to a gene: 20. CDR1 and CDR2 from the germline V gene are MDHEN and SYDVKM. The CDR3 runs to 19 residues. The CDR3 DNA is TGTGCCAGCAGTTTAGTTCCGGGGCGGCAGCGGGACCCGGGGAATGAGCAGTTCTTC. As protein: CASSLVPGRQRDPGNEQFF.

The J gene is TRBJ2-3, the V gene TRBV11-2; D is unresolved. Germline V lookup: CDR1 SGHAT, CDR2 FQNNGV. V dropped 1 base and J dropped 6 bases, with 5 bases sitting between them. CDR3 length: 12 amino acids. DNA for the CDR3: TGTGCCAGCAGCTTAGGCGCGGATACGCAGTATTTT. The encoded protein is CASSLGADTQYF.

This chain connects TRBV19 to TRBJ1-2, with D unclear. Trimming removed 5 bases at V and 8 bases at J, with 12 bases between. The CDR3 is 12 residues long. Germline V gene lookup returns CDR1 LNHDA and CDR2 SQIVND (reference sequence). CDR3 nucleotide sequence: TGTGCCAGTAGTGAGATCACCCGGGGCTACACCTTC. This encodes CASSEITRGYTF.

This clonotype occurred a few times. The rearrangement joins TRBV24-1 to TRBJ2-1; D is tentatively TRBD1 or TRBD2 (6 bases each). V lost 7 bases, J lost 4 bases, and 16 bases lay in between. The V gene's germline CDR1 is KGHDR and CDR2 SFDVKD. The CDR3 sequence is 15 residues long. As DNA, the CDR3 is TGTGCCACCAGGGGTAGGGGGGAGAGTTACAATGAGCAGTTCTTC. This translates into CATRGRGESYNEQFF.

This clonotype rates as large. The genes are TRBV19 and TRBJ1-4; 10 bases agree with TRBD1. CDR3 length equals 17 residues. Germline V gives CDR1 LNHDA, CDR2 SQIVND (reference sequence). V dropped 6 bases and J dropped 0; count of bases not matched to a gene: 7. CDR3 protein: CASSLRDRGTTNEKLFF. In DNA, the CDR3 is TGTGCCAGTAGCCTCCGGGACAGGGGAACAACTAATGAAAAACTGTTTTTT.

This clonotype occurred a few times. The CDR3: CASSPGVSTDTQYF. CDR3 nucleotide sequence: TGCGCCAGCAGTCCCGGGGTTAGCACAGATACGCAGTATTTT. V is TRBV4-3 and J is TRBJ2-3, with D maybe TRBD2 (5 bases). Trimming took off 6 bases at V and 0 bases at J, with 10 bases between the two ends. Germline CDR1 reads LGHNA; CDR2 reads YSLEER. The CDR3 is 14 amino acids.

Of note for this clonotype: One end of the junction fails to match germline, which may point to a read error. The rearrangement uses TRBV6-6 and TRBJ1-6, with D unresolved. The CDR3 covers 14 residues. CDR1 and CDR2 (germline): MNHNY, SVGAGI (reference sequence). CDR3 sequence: CASSSMASNPPLHF. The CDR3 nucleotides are TGTGCCAGCAGTTCCATGGCCTCTAATCCACCCCTCCACTTT.

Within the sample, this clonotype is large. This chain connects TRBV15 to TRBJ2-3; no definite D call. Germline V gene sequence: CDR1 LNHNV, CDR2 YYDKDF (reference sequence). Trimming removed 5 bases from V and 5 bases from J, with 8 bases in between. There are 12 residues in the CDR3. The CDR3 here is CATSGIRDTQYF. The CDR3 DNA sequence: TGTGCCACCAGCGGTATACGAGATACGCAGTATTTT. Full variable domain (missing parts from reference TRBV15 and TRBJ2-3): DAMVIQNPRYQVTQFGKPVTLSCSQTLNHNVMYWYQQKSSQAPKLLFHYYDKDFNNEADTPDNFQSRRPNTSFCFLDIRSPGLGDTAMYLCATSGIRDTQYFGPGTRLTVL.

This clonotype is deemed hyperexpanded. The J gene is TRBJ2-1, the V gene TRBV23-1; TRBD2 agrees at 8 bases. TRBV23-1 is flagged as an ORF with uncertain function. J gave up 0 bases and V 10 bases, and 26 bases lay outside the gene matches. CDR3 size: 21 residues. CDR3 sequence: CATVNTPFGSGIGSSYNEQFF. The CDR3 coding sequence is TGCGCCACCGTGAATACCCCGTTCGGTAGCGGGATTGGAAGCTCCTACAATGAGCAGTTCTTC.

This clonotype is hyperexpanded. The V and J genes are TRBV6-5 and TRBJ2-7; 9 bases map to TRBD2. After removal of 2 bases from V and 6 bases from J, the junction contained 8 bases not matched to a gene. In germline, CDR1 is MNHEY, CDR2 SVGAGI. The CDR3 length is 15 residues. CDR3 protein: CASSYGGGAGGEQYF. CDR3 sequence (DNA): TGTGCCAGCAGTTACGGCGGGGGGGCCGGCGGCGAGCAGTACTTC.

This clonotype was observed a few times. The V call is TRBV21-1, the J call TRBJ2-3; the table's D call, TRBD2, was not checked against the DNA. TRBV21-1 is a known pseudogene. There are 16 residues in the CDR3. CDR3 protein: CASITNSPSGRHTQYF. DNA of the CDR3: TGTGCCAGCATCACCAATAGCCCTAGCGGGAGGCATACGCAGTATTTT.

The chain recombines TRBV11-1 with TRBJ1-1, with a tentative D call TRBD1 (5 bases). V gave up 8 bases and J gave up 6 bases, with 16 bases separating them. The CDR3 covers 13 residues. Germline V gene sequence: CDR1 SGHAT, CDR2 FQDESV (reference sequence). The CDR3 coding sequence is TGTGCCAGCGGCCCCTTCGGGGGATCTGAAGCTTTCTTT. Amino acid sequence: CASGPFGGSEAFF.

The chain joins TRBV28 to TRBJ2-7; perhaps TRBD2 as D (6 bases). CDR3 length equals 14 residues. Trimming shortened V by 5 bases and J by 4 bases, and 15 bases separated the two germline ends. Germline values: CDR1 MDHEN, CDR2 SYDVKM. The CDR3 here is CASSPGTGEYEQYF. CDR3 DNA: TGTGCCAGCAGTCCCGGGACTGGGGAATACGAGCAGTACTTC.

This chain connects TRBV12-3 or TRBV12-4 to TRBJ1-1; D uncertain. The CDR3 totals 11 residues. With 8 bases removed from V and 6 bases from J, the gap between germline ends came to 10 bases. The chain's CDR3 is CASGPLPEAFF. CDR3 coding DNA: TGTGCCAGCGGACCCCTCCCTGAAGCTTTCTTT.

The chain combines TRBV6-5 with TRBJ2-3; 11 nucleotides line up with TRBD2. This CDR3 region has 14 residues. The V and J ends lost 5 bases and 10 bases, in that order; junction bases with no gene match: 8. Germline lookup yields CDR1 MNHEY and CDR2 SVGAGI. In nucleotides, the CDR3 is TGTGCCAGCAGTCCCCCGACTAGCGGGGATGCGCAGTATTTT. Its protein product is CASSPPTSGDAQYF.